This is a list of T cell receptor beta chains from one sample in a study of blood T cell repertoires in COVID-19. Using immunoSEQ multiplex PCR, the repertoire was profiled, and TCRdb retains in-frame clones only, with some absent. The sample has around 100,000 clones, approximately 85% seen once. Sequencing used peripheral blood. The receptor source for this set is a man in his forties with active or convalescent COVID-19. Both conserved end residues are part of each CDR3. The order of the fields is CDR3 length, clone size, D gene, V gene, J gene, CDR3 DNA, CDR3 protein. D genes are given only for firm matches. Rows give clone size only sometimes, using once, few, many, or a class for an expanded clone.

length: 15; size: few; D: TRBD1; V: TRBV11-2; J: TRBJ2-7; DNA: TGTGCCAGCAGCGCCCAGGGGGCCAAGGGCTACGAGCAGTACTTC; CDR3: CASSAQGAKGYEQYF
length: 17; size: few; D: .; V: TRBV11-2; J: TRBJ1-1; DNA: TGTGCCAGCAGCTTCCCCTCGAGGGAGGTGGCGATCACTGAAGCTTTCTTT; CDR3: CASSFPSREVAITEAFF
length: 15; size: .; D: .; V: TRBV7-2; J: TRBJ2-5; DNA: TGTGCCAGCAGCTTTGGTGGGGGGGCCGGGGAGACCCAGTACTTC; CDR3: CASSFGGGAGETQYF
length: 14; size: .; D: TRBD1; V: TRBV5-1; J: TRBJ2-7; DNA: TGCGCCAGCAGCTTGGAACAGGGGAGAGGCGAGCAGTACTTC; CDR3: CASSLEQGRGEQYF
length: 14; size: .; D: .; V: TRBV5-1; J: TRBJ1-5; DNA: TGCGCCAGCAGCTTACAGTCAGGCAATCAGCCCCAGCATTTT; CDR3: CASSLQSGNQPQHF
length: 14; size: .; D: .; V: TRBV3-1/TRBV3-2; J: TRBJ2-2; DNA: TGTGCCAGCAGCCAAGACGGACTCACCGGGGAGCTGTTTTTT; CDR3: CASSQDGLTGELFF
length: 12; size: .; D: .; V: TRBV6-5; J: TRBJ2-5; DNA: TGTGCCAGCAGACTAGCCGTGGAGACCCAGTACTTC; CDR3: CASRLAVETQYF
length: 14; size: .; D: .; V: TRBV10-2; J: TRBJ1-3; DNA: TGCGCCAGCAGTGAGGGGCATATATTAAACACCATATATTTT; CDR3: CASSEGHILNTIYF
length: 15; size: .; D: .; V: TRBV25-1; J: TRBJ2-4; DNA: TGTGCCAGCAGCGGGACATACGTAGCCAAAAACATTCAGTACTTC; CDR3: CASSGTYVAKNIQYF
length: 14; size: once; D: .; V: TRBV5-1; J: TRBJ1-1; DNA: TGCGCCAGCAGCTCTACCGGGGGGTGGACTGAAGCTTTCTTT; CDR3: CASSSTGGWTEAFF
length: 14; size: few; D: .; V: TRBV19; J: TRBJ1-6; DNA: TGTGCCAGTAGTAGGAGTCAGGGTAATTCACCCCTCCACTTT; CDR3: CASSRSQGNSPLHF
length: 15; size: few; D: TRBD1; V: TRBV27; J: TRBJ1-2; DNA: TGTGCCAGCAGGCGGACAGGCCTGGGGTACTATGGCTACACCTTC; CDR3: CASRRTGLGYYGYTF
length: 15; size: .; D: .; V: TRBV3-1/TRBV3-2; J: TRBJ2-7; DNA: TGTGCCAGCAGCCAAGGGCCAGTCAGGGGCTACGAGCAGTACTTC; CDR3: CASSQGPVRGYEQYF
length: 15; size: .; D: TRBD1; V: TRBV30; J: TRBJ1-2; DNA: TGTGCCTGGAGTGTACAGACAGGGGCTAAATATGGCTACACCTTC; CDR3: CAWSVQTGAKYGYTF
length: 13; size: .; D: TRBD1; V: TRBV28; J: TRBJ1-2; DNA: TGTGCCAGCAGTTTCACAGGGGGGGGTGGCTACACCTTC; CDR3: CASSFTGGGGYTF
length: 13; size: .; D: .; V: TRBV7-2; J: TRBJ1-1; DNA: TGTGCCAGCAGCTTGTTCGGGGGCACTGAAGCTTTCTTT; CDR3: CASSLFGGTEAFF
length: 17; size: .; D: .; V: TRBV9; J: TRBJ1-3; DNA: TGTGCCAGCAGCGTACAGGCGGGGATGGGCTCTGGAAACACCATATATTTT; CDR3: CASSVQAGMGSGNTIYF
length: 14; size: .; D: TRBD2; V: TRBV7-2; J: TRBJ2-1; DNA: TGTGCCAGCCTAGCGGGGGGCCACAGGGATGAGCAGTTCTTC; CDR3: CASLAGGHRDEQFF
length: 17; size: .; D: TRBD1; V: TRBV7-2; J: TRBJ1-2; DNA: TGTGCCAGCAGCTTGGGGACAGGGGGCGCATTCAACTATGGCTACACCTTC; CDR3: CASSLGTGGAFNYGYTF
length: 16; size: .; D: .; V: TRBV7-2; J: TRBJ1-3; DNA: TGTGCCAGCAGCTTGGGAGGGGCTGGGGCTGGAAACACCATATATTTT; CDR3: CASSLGGAGAGNTIYF
length: 13; size: .; D: .; V: TRBV7-9; J: TRBJ2-3; DNA: TGTGCCAGCAGCTTAGGTATCTCAGATACGCAGTATTTT; CDR3: CASSLGISDTQYF
length: 16; size: .; D: TRBD2; V: TRBV9; J: TRBJ2-2; DNA: TGTGCCAGCAGCGTAGGGGGGCGGGGGGCCACCGGGGAGCTGTTTTTT; CDR3: CASSVGGRGATGELFF
length: 15; size: once; D: TRBD2; V: TRBV3-1/TRBV3-2; J: TRBJ2-7; DNA: TGTGCCAGCAGCCACACTAGCGGGGGGCTCTCCGAGCAGTACTTC; CDR3: CASSHTSGGLSEQYF
length: 14; size: .; D: .; V: TRBV11-2; J: TRBJ1-2; DNA: TGTGCCAGCAGCTTAGGTGGCAGGGTCTATGGCTACACCTTC; CDR3: CASSLGGRVYGYTF
length: 14; size: once; D: TRBD1; V: TRBV7-8; J: TRBJ1-5; DNA: TGTGCCAGCAGCGCACAGGGGGCAGGTCAGCCCCAGCATTTT; CDR3: CASSAQGAGQPQHF
length: 15; size: .; D: .; V: TRBV2; J: TRBJ1-5; DNA: TGTGCCAGCAGCCCCATCCGGACAGATAATCAGCCCCAGCATTTT; CDR3: CASSPIRTDNQPQHF
length: 17; size: .; D: TRBD1; V: TRBV2; J: TRBJ1-6; DNA: TGTGCCAGAAGACAGGGGAACAAGTCCCTAACGGGTTCACCCCTCCACTTT; CDR3: CARRQGNKSLTGSPLHF
length: 14; size: .; D: .; V: TRBV23-1; J: TRBJ1-5; DNA: TGCGCCAGCAGTCGGATACGGGGAAATCAGCCCCAGCATTTT; CDR3: CASSRIRGNQPQHF
length: 15; size: .; D: .; V: TRBV27; J: TRBJ2-7; DNA: TGTGCCAGCAGTTTATCGGGGACAAGGGGCCTCGAGCAGTACTTC; CDR3: CASSLSGTRGLEQYF
length: 15; size: .; D: TRBD1; V: TRBV6-5; J: TRBJ2-1; DNA: TGTGCCAGCAGCACGCAGAGGACAGGGGGACATGAGCAGTTCTTC; CDR3: CASSTQRTGGHEQFF
length: 14; size: .; D: TRBD1; V: TRBV5-5; J: TRBJ2-7; DNA: TGTGCCAGCAGTCCGGACAGGCCTACCTACGAGCAGTACTTC; CDR3: CASSPDRPTYEQYF
length: 16; size: .; D: TRBD2; V: TRBV11-2; J: TRBJ2-3; DNA: TGTGCCAGCAGCCCAGTAGCGGGGGCCCGCACAGATACGCAGTATTTT; CDR3: CASSPVAGARTDTQYF
length: 13; size: .; D: .; V: TRBV19; J: TRBJ2-3; DNA: TGTGCCAGTAGGGGGACTTCTACAGATACGCAGTATTTT; CDR3: CASRGTSTDTQYF
length: 15; size: few; D: TRBD1; V: TRBV29-1; J: TRBJ1-5; DNA: TGCAGCGTACAAATAACACAGGGGCTGGGTCAGCCCCAGCATTTT; CDR3: CSVQITQGLGQPQHF
length: 15; size: .; D: TRBD1; V: TRBV3-1/TRBV3-2; J: TRBJ1-5; DNA: TGTGCCAGCAGCCTAGGGACAGGGGCCAATCAGCCCCAGCATTTT; CDR3: CASSLGTGANQPQHF
length: 13; size: .; D: TRBD1; V: TRBV29-1; J: TRBJ1-5; DNA: TGCAGCGTTAGGACAGGCTTGGGTCAGCCCCAGCATTTT; CDR3: CSVRTGLGQPQHF
length: 11; size: .; D: .; V: TRBV10-2; J: TRBJ2-7; DNA: TGCGCCAGCAGTGAGACGAGTGAGCAGTACTTC; CDR3: CASSETSEQYF
length: 16; size: .; D: TRBD1; V: TRBV9; J: TRBJ1-2; DNA: TGTGCCAGCATAGCCGGGACAGGGTTAGCTAACTATGGCTACACCTTC; CDR3: CASIAGTGLANYGYTF
length: 17; size: few; D: TRBD1; V: TRBV5-1; J: TRBJ1-1; DNA: TGCGCCAGCAGCCTTACCTCTTTCTCAGGGGGCAGGACTGAAGCTTTCTTT; CDR3: CASSLTSFSGGRTEAFF
length: 13; size: once; D: .; V: TRBV2; J: TRBJ1-2; DNA: TGTGCCAGCAGGCGGCTAGGGGTGAATGGCTACACCTTC; CDR3: CASRRLGVNGYTF
length: 18; size: .; D: TRBD2; V: TRBV4-2; J: TRBJ2-7; DNA: TGTGCCAGCAGCCAAGATCCGTTCCAGCGGGAAACCATATACGAGCAGTACTTC; CDR3: CASSQDPFQRETIYEQYF
length: 14; size: .; D: .; V: TRBV6-5; J: TRBJ1-1; DNA: TGTGCCAGCAGTTACTCGTCAGAGAACACTGAAGCTTTCTTT; CDR3: CASSYSSENTEAFF